This TCR beta chain was found in a study of shared clonotypes between healthy human individuals. In regard to this clone: Other DNA variants within this sample encode the same CDR3.

Assay used: immunoSEQ multiplex PCR; TCRdb lists only in-frame clones, some missing. The profile shows 2 million to 2.5 million clones, approximately 94% of them singletons. Germline V gene lookup returns CDR1 SNHLY and CDR2 FYNNEI. The CDR3 contains 16 residues. V was pared by 4 bases and J by 5 bases, with 15 bases between. This chain connects TRBV2 to TRBJ1-6; a possible D gene is TRBD1 (5 bases). The TCR was taken from a man aged 18 to 30 in good health. Material: naive CD4+ T cells sorted from blood. As for subset: CD45RA+ positively selected. CDR3 nucleotide sequence: TGTGCCAGCAGTGGAGAGGGGACCGTCAATAATTCACCCCTCCACTTT. This codes for CASSGEGTVNNSPLHF.